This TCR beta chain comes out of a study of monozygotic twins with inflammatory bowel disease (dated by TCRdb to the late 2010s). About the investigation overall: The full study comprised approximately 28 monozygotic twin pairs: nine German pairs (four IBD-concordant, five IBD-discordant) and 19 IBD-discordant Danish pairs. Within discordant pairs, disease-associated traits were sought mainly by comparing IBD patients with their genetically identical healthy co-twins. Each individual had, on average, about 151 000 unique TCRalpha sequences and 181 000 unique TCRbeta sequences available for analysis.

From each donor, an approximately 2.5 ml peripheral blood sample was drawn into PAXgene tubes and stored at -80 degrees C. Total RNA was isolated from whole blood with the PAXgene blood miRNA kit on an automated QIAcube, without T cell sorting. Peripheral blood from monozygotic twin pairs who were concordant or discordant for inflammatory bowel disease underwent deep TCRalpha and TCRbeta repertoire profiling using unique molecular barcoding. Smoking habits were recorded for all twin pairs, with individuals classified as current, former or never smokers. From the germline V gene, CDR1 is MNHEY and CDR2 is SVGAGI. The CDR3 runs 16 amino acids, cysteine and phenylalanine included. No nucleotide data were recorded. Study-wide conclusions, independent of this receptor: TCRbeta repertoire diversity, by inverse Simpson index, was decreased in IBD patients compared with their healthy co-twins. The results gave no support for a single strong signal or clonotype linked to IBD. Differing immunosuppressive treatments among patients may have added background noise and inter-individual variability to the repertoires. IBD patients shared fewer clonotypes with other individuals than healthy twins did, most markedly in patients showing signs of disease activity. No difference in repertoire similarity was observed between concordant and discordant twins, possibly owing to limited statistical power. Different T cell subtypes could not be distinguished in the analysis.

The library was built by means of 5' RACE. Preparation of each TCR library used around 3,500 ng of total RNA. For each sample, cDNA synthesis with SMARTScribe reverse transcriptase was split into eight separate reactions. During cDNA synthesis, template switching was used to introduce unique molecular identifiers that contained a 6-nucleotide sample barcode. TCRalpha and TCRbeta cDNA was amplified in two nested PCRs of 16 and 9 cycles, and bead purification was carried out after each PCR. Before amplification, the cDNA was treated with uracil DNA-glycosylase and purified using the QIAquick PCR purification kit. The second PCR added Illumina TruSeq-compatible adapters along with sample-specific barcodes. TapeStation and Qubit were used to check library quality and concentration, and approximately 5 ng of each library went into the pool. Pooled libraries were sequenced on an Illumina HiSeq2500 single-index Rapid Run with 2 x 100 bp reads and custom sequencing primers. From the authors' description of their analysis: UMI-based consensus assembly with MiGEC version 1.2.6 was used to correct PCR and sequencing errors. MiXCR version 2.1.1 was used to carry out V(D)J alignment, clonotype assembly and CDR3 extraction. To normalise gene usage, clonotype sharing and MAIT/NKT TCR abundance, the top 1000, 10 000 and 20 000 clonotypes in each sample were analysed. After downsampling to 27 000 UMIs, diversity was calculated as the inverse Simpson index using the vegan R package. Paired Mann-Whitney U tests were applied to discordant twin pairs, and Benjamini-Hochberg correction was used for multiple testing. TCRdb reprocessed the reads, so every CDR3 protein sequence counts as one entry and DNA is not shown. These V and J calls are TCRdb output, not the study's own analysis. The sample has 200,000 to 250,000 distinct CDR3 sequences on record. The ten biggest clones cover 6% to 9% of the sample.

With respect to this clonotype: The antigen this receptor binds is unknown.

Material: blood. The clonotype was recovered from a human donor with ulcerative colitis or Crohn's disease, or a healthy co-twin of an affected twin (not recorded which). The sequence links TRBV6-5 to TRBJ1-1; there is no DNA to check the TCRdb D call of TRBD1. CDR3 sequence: CASSYFQGSLFIEAFF.